Described below is a single T cell receptor beta chain sequence and its context. The antigen is unknown. This table comes from immunoSEQ multiplex PCR, and its TCRdb copy is limited to in-frame clones, with some not included. Here the sample spans roughly 120,000 clones, roughly 90% being singletons. The entry originates in a study of cytomegalovirus exposure and HLA in healthy donors. Study-wide background: A subsequent analysis stated that the 120 validation repertoires were run on the same platform as the roughly 620 first-cohort repertoires. Study-level results: Through in vitro validation, three CMV-associated chains were shown to be specific for CMV antigens. Reports credit the classifier with highly specific, highly sensitive diagnosis of cytomegalovirus status. The study listed roughly 150 cytomegalovirus-associated TCR beta chains.

After removal of 5 bases from V and 7 bases from J, the junction contained 9 bases not matched to a gene. The CDR3 contains 14 residues. Germline CDR1 is SQVTM and CDR2 is ANQGSEA. The sequencing input was PBMCs. The chain is built from TRBV29-1 and TRBJ2-1; the match to TRBD2 covers 9 bases. This clonotype was sampled from a woman aged 25 to 45 in good health and CMV-seropositive. CDR3 coding DNA: TGCAGCGTTAGGACCCTAGCGGGAAGAAATGAGCAGTTCTTC. The encoded protein is CSVRTLAGRNEQFF.